A single sample is the source of the 3 T cell receptor beta chains below, sequenced in a study of PD-1 blockade in classical Hodgkin lymphoma. No patient escaped relapse after autologous stem cell transplantation, and brentuximab vedotin exposure varied. Sequenced by immunoSEQ multiplex PCR; TCRdb stores in-frame clones only, minus some. The data hold approximately 79,000 clones, with around 90% observed a single time. The sample here was peripheral blood mononuclear cells (PBMCs), taken before the second cycle of nivolumab. These TCRs come from a human donor with classical Hodgkin lymphoma.

This rearrangement joins TRBV18 to TRBJ1-1; no clear D gene. The germline V gene encodes CDR1 KGHSH and CDR2 LQKENI. Trimming took 0 bases from V and 3 from J, leaving 8 bases between them. This CDR3 spans 14 amino acids. The CDR3 DNA reads as TGTGCCAGCTCACCACCGGGCGGGGACACTGAAGCTTTCTTT. Its translation is CASSPPGGDTEAFF.

Here the CDR3 DNA reads TGTGCCAGCAGTAGGTCCGGGGGATACGAGCAGTACTTC. As protein: CASSRSGGYEQYF. This chain joins TRBV2 and TRBJ2-7, with D perhaps TRBD2 (6 bases). Trimming stripped 5 bases from V and 4 bases from J, with 12 bases between. Germline CDR1 SNHLY, CDR2 FYNNEI. There are 13 residues in the CDR3.

V is TRBV28 and J is TRBJ2-5, with 9 bases that match TRBD1. The CDR3 spans 15 residues. Trimming removed 6 bases from V and 5 bases from J; junction bases left unmatched: 10. Germline loops: CDR1 MDHEN, CDR2 SYDVKM. The CDR3 sequence is CASRLPGQGEETQYF. The CDR3 nucleotides read TGTGCCAGCAGACTCCCGGGACAGGGTGAGGAGACCCAGTACTTC.